The clone carrying this T cell receptor (beta chain) was recorded many times. Antigen specificity is unknown. Synthesis of TCR cDNA relied on 5'RACE template switching, which attached a universal primer site and UMIs. TCRdb fed the 5' RACE reads into MiXCR, producing one record per CDR3 protein. The table has fewer than 450,000 distinct CDR3 sequences, around a tenth seen once. The entry originates in a study of T cells after yellow fever vaccination. Points from the study as a whole: A small share of clonotypes appeared in both CD4 and CD8 compartments.

V was clipped by 3 bases and J by 0 bases; unmatched bases: 5. The germline CDR1 and CDR2 sequences are LGHNA and YNFKEQ. This CDR3 comprises 16 residues. The TCR originated in a young man who received the YFV17D yellow fever vaccine. The V gene is TRBV4-2, the J gene TRBJ2-3; 8 nucleotides agree with TRBD2. The source material was PBMCs, sampled on the day of the first yellow fever vaccination. The CDR3 loop is CASSQVSGTSTDTQYF. Here the CDR3 DNA reads TGTGCCAGCAGCCAGGTTAGCGGGACTAGCACAGATACGCAGTATTTT.